One TCR beta chain is described in this entry. Its antigen remains unidentified. Germline CDR1 reads SSHAT; CDR2 reads FNYEAQ (reference sequence). This CDR3 has 14 amino acids. The V and J ends lost 1 base and 6 bases, in that order; junction bases with no gene match: 4. Markers CD45RO/CCR7/CD25/CD127/CD95/CD27 served to sort CD4+ naive, central memory, regulatory and stem cell-like memory cells. Sorted populations all exceeded 95% purity. Sequenced material consisted of expressed TCRB transcripts (all of the isolated RNA was reverse transcribed). The repertoire was sequenced with immunoSEQ multiplex PCR; TCRdb's copy has only in-frame clones and lacks some. This sample carries about 13,000 clones, around 43% of them seen once, and the ten largest clones take just under 1%. These data come from a study of beta chain features in type 1 diabetes. General study findings and limits: VDJ junctions sequenced from type 1 diabetes patients showed fewer insertions and more deletions.

This clonotype was obtained from a man aged 18 to 30 in good health. The chain couples TRBV7-7 to TRBJ2-3; 7 bases are a match to TRBD2. The material sequenced was stem cell memory CD4+ T cells from blood. The CDR3 here is CASSLGAGVDTQYF. Written as DNA, the CDR3 is TGTGCCAGCAGCTTAGGGGCGGGGGTTGATACGCAGTATTTT.